This T cell receptor beta chain was documented in a study of identical twins. The study's findings and limits: The analysis was cross-sectional rather than longitudinal within donors. Carriage of fewer insertions was seen in abundant cord blood beta clonotypes, whereas memory repertoires showed none.

Remarks on this clonotype: Its antigen is undetermined.

TCRdb itself ran the 5' RACE reads through MiXCR, one entry per CDR3 protein. The profile covers over 200,000 distinct CDR3 sequences, with roughly a tenth appearing a single time and more than 8.5% taken by the ten largest. Per the germline V gene, CDR1 is LNHNV and CDR2 is YYDKDF (reference sequence). The CDR3 sequence is 16 residues long. Trimming removed 3 bases at V and 0 bases at J, with 14 bases between. The specimen was memory T cells sorted from blood. This chain connects TRBV15 to TRBJ1-1, with D possibly being TRBD1 (5 bases). This TCR derives from a man aged 50 to 59 in good health. The CDR3 loop is CATSRGQEGLNTEAFF. For the CDR3, the DNA is TGTGCCACCAGCAGGGGCCAGGAGGGGTTGAACACTGAAGCTTTCTTT.